This T cell receptor beta chain is from a study of blood T cell repertoires in COVID-19. Study-level background: The study drew acute and convalescent COVID-19 samples from the United States, Italy and Spain. PBMCs, B-cell-depleted T cells, or T cells were the source of the cDNA or gDNA that made up the material.

Per the original methods: Amplifying reference gene primers gave estimates of nucleated cell counts. The data were produced by immunoSEQ multiplex PCR, yet TCRdb's version contains in-frame clones alone and is incomplete. V, J and clone size are those of that table, while D and trimming were read from the DNA. The sample lists about 360,000 clones, approximately 91% occurring once. The sample was PBMCs or T cells enriched from blood (not recorded which). The receptor was derived from a woman in her thirties or forties with acute COVID-19.

The DNA for the CDR3 is TGTGCCAGCAGGGGACAGGGTTGGGACACTGAAGCTTTCTTT. This gives the protein CASRGQGWDTEAFF. V usage is TRBV6-5 and J usage is TRBJ1-1; TRBD1 agrees at 9 bases. CDR3 length equals 14 residues. The V gene end was trimmed by 6 bases and the J gene end by 3 bases; junction bases not matched to a gene: 5. The germline CDR1 and CDR2 sequences are MNHEY and SVGAGI.